The 11 T cell receptor beta chains in this list originate from one sample, sequenced in a study of chemoradiotherapy in HPV16-positive cancers. Here immunoSEQ multiplex PCR was the method, and the copy in TCRdb shows in-frame clones only, minus some. Counted here are over 13,000 clones, around 80% occurring once; the ten biggest clones make up more than 8%. This sample was obtained from a patient who underwent chemoradiotherapy. These TCRs come from a human donor with HPV-associated anogenital cancer.

This rearrangement joins TRBV6-1 to TRBJ2-2, with D unclear. V dropped 5 bases and J dropped 6 bases, with 7 bases sitting between them. The CDR3 contains 12 residues. Germline assignment: CDR1 MNHNS and CDR2 SASEGT. CDR3 amino acids: CASSPRAGELFF. The CDR3, as DNA: TGTGCCAGCAGTCCCCGGGCCGGGGAGCTGTTTTTT.

The rearrangement uses TRBV5-1 and TRBJ1-2; D is unclear. Germline-derived CDR1 and CDR2 are SGHRS and YFSETQ. The CDR3 contains 16 residues. The germline V and J ends were trimmed by 0 bases and 2 bases, with 14 bases remaining between them. CDR3 coding DNA: TGCGCCAGCAGCTTGGATCTACAGCTCAGGAACTATGGCTACACCTTC. Its protein product is CASSLDLQLRNYGYTF.

V is TRBV2 and J is TRBJ2-7; possibly TRBD2 for D (6 bases). The CDR3 extends over 16 amino acids. Trimming took 2 bases from V and 2 from J, leaving 16 bases between them. CDR1 and CDR2 (germline): SNHLY, FYNNEI. This CDR3 is CASSEWEAGPAYEQYF. Written as DNA, the CDR3 is TGTGCCAGCAGTGAATGGGAGGCTGGTCCGGCCTACGAGCAGTACTTC.

This clone occurred a few times. V usage is TRBV19 and J usage is TRBJ1-5; TRBD1 matches 12 bases. CDR3 size: 15 residues. V was clipped by 3 bases and J by 11 bases; unmatched bases: 8. Germline loops: CDR1 LNHDA, CDR2 SQIVND (reference sequence). The CDR3 nucleotides read TGTGCCAGTAGTATGGCCGGGACAGGGGGCAAGACCCAGCATTTT. The encoded protein is CASSMAGTGGKTQHF.

The chain recombines TRBV12-2 with TRBJ2-1; TRBD2 was called by the table and not checked on the DNA. TRBV12-2 corresponds to a pseudogene. The CDR3 runs 15 residues. The CDR3 here is CASRFLGLAGPEQFF. The CDR3 DNA sequence: TGTGCAAGTCGCTTTCTAGGACTAGCGGGCCCTGAGCAGTTCTTC.

This clone was counted a few times. The chain is built from TRBV5-4 and TRBJ1-2; D is unclear. CDR1 is SGHNT and CDR2 is YYREEE in the germline V gene (reference sequence). The CDR3 is 14 amino acids. V lost 0 bases, J lost 1 base, and 7 bases lay in between. The CDR3: CASSLAPGNYGYTF. The CDR3 DNA is TGTGCCAGCAGCTTGGCCCCTGGTAACTATGGCTACACCTTC.

In this sample, this clone turned up a few times. The chain carries TRBV5-1 and TRBJ2-3, with 14 bases that match TRBD2. Germline values: CDR1 SGHRS, CDR2 YFSETQ. CDR3 length: 17 amino acids. V was pared by 4 bases and J by 2 bases, with 6 bases of the junction left unmatched. CDR3 protein: CASSVMGLAGDTDTQYF. CDR3 DNA sequence: TGCGCCAGCAGCGTGATGGGACTAGCGGGGGACACAGATACGCAGTATTTT. Using reference TRBV5-1 and TRBJ2-3 for the parts outside the CDR3, the full variable domain is KAGVTQTPRYLIKTRGQQVTLSCSPISGHRSVSWYQQTPGQGLQFLFEYFSETQRNKGNFPGRFSGRQFSNSRSEMNVSTLELGDSALYLCASSVMGLAGDTDTQYFGPGTRLTVL.

This chain links TRBV14 with TRBJ1-2; tentative D call: TRBD1 (5 bases). Germline-derived CDR1 and CDR2 are SGHDN and FVKESK. Trimming removed 1 base from V and 2 bases from J, with 14 bases in between. The CDR3 is made up of 16 amino acids. CDR3 coding DNA: TGTGCCAGCAGCCAAGGGGGCGGCAGTTTAAACTATGGCTACACCTTC. It specifies CASSQGGGSLNYGYTF.

This clone was observed a few times. V and J are TRBV4-3 and TRBJ1-6; D may be TRBD1 (6 bases). Germline V gene data show CDR1 as LGHNA and CDR2 as YSLEER. Trimming left V 3 bases short and J 10 bases short, with 13 bases between. This CDR3 is built from 14 residues. CDR3 coding DNA: TGCGCCAGCAGCCACTACAGGGTCGCGTCACCCCTCCACTTT. Its translation: CASSHYRVASPLHF.

The genes are TRBV6-5 and TRBJ1-2, with TRBD1 identical over 11 bases. This CDR3 spans 16 amino acids. In germline, CDR1 is MNHEY, CDR2 SVGAGI. V trimming: 2 bases; J trimming: 2 bases; junction bases outside the gene matches: 4. CDR3 region: CASSYVRTGGNYGYTF. In DNA form, the CDR3 reads TGTGCCAGCAGTTACGTCCGGACAGGGGGCAACTATGGCTACACCTTC.

The chain employs TRBV7-6 and TRBJ2-1; 11 positions agree with TRBD1. Germline CDR1 is SGHVS and CDR2 is FNYEAQ. The CDR3 is 18 amino acids. J lost 4 bases, V lost 2 bases, and 10 bases had no gene match. CDR3 DNA: TGTGCCAGCAGCTTAAGGACAGGGGGCGCAGAGGAGTACAATGAGCAGTTCTTC. Its translation: CASSLRTGGAEEYNEQFF.